Following are 8 T cell receptor beta chains from one sample sequenced in a study of T cell clonality in common variable immunodeficiency. This table comes from immunoSEQ multiplex PCR, and its TCRdb copy is limited to in-frame clones, with some not included. There are around 55,000 clones in the sample, none observed a single time. The specimen was peripheral blood mononuclear cells. The receptors were sampled from a person aged 18-70 years in good health.

This clone was detected ten times or more. The CDR3 extends 3 residues past the end of the read, so its final part is completed from the germline J gene. The rearrangement uses TRBV5-6 and TRBJ1-2, with 7 bases that match TRBD1. CDR1 and CDR2 (germline): SGHDT, YYEEEE. This CDR3 contains 15 residues. The junction had 4 bases not matched to a gene; V was cut back by 1 base and J by 1 base. Partial CDR3 DNA: TGTGCCAGCAGCTTGACAGGGGCTTTTAACTATGGC. This sequence encodes CASSLTGAFNYG. The whole CDR3 reads CASSLTGAFNYGYTF.

This clone was recorded at least ten times. The read ends 3 residues before the CDR3 terminus; that terminus is restored from the germline J gene. V usage is TRBV30 and J usage is TRBJ1-2; 8 bases map to TRBD1. Germline assignment: CDR1 GTSNPN and CDR2 SVGIG (reference sequence). This CDR3 is built from 13 residues. CDR3 DNA (partial): TGTGCCTGGTACCGGGACAGGCCGGGGGGC. Its protein is CAWYRDRPGG. The entire CDR3 reads CAWYRDRPGGYTF.

In the case of this clone: The observed sequence ends 3 residues before the CDR3 terminus, with the missing tail filled in from the germline J gene. V and J are TRBV6-2 or TRBV6-3 and TRBJ1-2; D is unclear. The CDR3 extends over 14 amino acids. Germline CDR1 is MNHEY and CDR2 is SVGEGT. The CDR3 sequence is CATLSGLAYNDYTF. The CDR3 DNA, read in part, is TGTGCCACCCTATCAGGACTAGCCTACAATGAC.

In this sample, this clone turned up many times. From the germline J gene comes the end of the CDR3, since the read stops 3 residues before it. This chain connects TRBV11-2 to TRBJ1-3, with 11 bases lining up with TRBD1. Germline CDR1 SGHAT, CDR2 FQNNGV. The CDR3 extends over 15 amino acids. Trimming cost V 5 bases and J 4 bases; bases outside gene matches: 4. The sequenced part of the CDR3 DNA is TGTGCCAGCAGCAGGGACAGGGGGATCGGAAACACC. It codes for CASSRDRGIGNT. From start to end, the CDR3 is CASSRDRGIGNTIYF.

In its sample, this clone was seen many times. The CDR3 end is not reached by the read, which stops 3 residues before it; the germline J gene fills it in. The gene calls are TRBV12-3 or TRBV12-4 and TRBJ1-5, with D possibly matching TRBD1 (5 bases). The length of the CDR3 is 13 residues. V was trimmed by 6 bases and J by 4 bases, leaving 10 bases between them. CDR3 sequence: CASRLTDNQPQHF. Incomplete CDR3 DNA: TGTGCCAGCAGACTGACAGATAATCAGCCC.

This clone was found many times. The read comes to an end 3 residues before the CDR3 does, leaving the germline J gene to fill in the end. The chain employs TRBV5-4 and TRBJ1-5; D remains unclear. Germline-derived CDR1 and CDR2 are SGHNT and YYREEE (reference sequence). V was shortened by 2 bases and J by 5 bases, with 8 bases between the two germline ends. The CDR3 consists of 13 residues. CDR3 bases read: TGTGCCAGCAGCTTAAGCGGTGATCAGCCC. Encoded protein: CASSLSGDQP. The CDR3 reads in full as CASSLSGDQPQHF.

This clone was counted ten times or more. Read coverage stops 3 residues before the CDR3 terminus; the germline J gene supplies the remainder. V gene TRBV6-2 or TRBV6-3 combines with J gene TRBJ2-3; TRBD2 matches 12 bases. V trimming: 5 bases; J trimming: 5 bases; junction bases outside the gene matches: 8. Per the germline V gene, CDR1 is MNHEY and CDR2 is SVGEGT. The CDR3 runs 16 residues. The CDR3 loop reads CASSTPSGGAVDTQYF. The CDR3 bases that were read are TGTGCCAGCAGTACCCCTAGCGGGGGGGCAGTAGATACG.

This clone was recorded at least ten times. The sequenced part of the CDR3 DNA is TGTGCCATCAGTGTGGAGGGCCGTACTTCCTACAATGAG. Translating it yields CAISVEGRTSYNE. The CDR3, in full, reads CAISVEGRTSYNEQFF. The genes are TRBV10-3 and TRBJ2-1, with a possible D match to TRBD2 (6 bases). Read coverage stops 3 residues before the CDR3 terminus; the germline J gene supplies the remainder. CDR1 is ENHRY, CDR2 SYGVKD, per germline. The CDR3 has 16 amino acids. V was trimmed by 4 bases and J by 1 base, leaving 14 bases between them.